Described below is a single TCR beta chain sequence and its context. These data originate in a study of blood T cell repertoires in COVID-19. About the study: Material from acute and convalescent COVID-19 was sourced from the United States, Italy and Spain.

This study enrolled people aged about 18 to 95 from roughly 24 US geographic areas. Per the original methods: Counts of nucleated cells, estimated from reference gene primer amplification, were obtained. The assay was immunoSEQ multiplex PCR, and TCRdb's table has in-frame clones only and misses some. D and trimming were read from the DNA, whereas the V and J calls and clone size are those reported in that table. The table lists roughly 140,000 clones, around 80% of them singletons. Germline V gives CDR1 SGHNT, CDR2 YYREEE (reference sequence). The ends lost 4 bases at V and 4 bases at J; junction bases unmatched: 6. The CDR3 is 14 residues long.

This clonotype originated in a middle-aged man who had recovered from COVID-19. The genes are TRBV5-4 and TRBJ1-2, with 8 positions matching TRBD1. The sequencing sample was made of PBMCs or T cells enriched from blood (not recorded which). CDR3 sequence reads: CASSTGTGSYGYTF. The DNA of the CDR3 is TGTGCCAGCAGCACAGGGACAGGAAGCTATGGCTACACCTTC.